This T cell receptor beta chain was captured in a study of post-analysis software for immune sequencing data. Study in general: The patients showed relapsing-remitting, secondary progressive and progressive-relapsing multiple sclerosis courses. Study results and limitations: With F measure, samples from one preparation batch clustered together strongly. Patients with multiple sclerosis recorded significantly lower normalized Chao1 diversity than controls, the study found. Relative to controls, patients had a few TRBV segments at higher frequency, with TRBV5-6, TRBV5-1 and TRBV20-1 among these.

On this clonotype: What it recognizes is unknown.

This CDR3 region has 16 residues. V dropped 2 bases and J dropped 3 bases, with 16 bases sitting between them. In germline, CDR1 is SGHRS, CDR2 YFSETQ. Carried by the TCR beta cDNA libraries were unique molecular identifiers. Approximately 500,000 cDNA molecules were obtained from roughly 0.93 to 9.6 million T cells. TCRdb reprocessed the PCR reads with MiXCR, giving one entry per CDR3 protein. The sample holds around 700,000 distinct CDR3 sequences; roughly three fifths are singletons and the top ten take about 10%. The clonotype comes from a girl between 2 and 10 years old with multiple sclerosis. The sample comprised blood. The chain couples TRBV5-1 to TRBJ2-3; D is perhaps TRBD1 (7 bases). CDR3 sequence (DNA): TGCGCCAGCAGCTTAAACAGGGGAGGTGTGACAGATACGCAGTATTTT. Its protein product is CASSLNRGGVTDTQYF.